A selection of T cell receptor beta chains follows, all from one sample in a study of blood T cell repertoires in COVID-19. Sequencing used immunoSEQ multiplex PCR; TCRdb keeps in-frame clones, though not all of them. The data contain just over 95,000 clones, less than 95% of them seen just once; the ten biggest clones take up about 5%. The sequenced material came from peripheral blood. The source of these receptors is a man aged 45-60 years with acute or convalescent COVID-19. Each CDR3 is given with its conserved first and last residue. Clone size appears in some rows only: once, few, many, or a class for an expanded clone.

CDR3aa: CASSWAGGGGEQFF; v_gene: TRBV25-1; abundance: NA; j_gene: TRBJ2-1
CDR3aa: CASSFNEETQYF; v_gene: TRBV5-1; abundance: NA; j_gene: TRBJ2-5
CDR3aa: CASKAAGGGANVLTF; v_gene: TRBV19; abundance: NA; j_gene: TRBJ2-6
CDR3aa: CASTEGGQETQYF; v_gene: TRBV30; abundance: NA; j_gene: TRBJ2-5
CDR3aa: CASSIRTGGVSQHF; v_gene: TRBV19; abundance: once; j_gene: TRBJ1-5
CDR3aa: CATSREGQGLKETQYF; v_gene: TRBV15; abundance: NA; j_gene: TRBJ2-5
CDR3aa: CASRQDRGRGETQYF; v_gene: TRBV6-5; abundance: NA; j_gene: TRBJ2-5
CDR3aa: CASSQETGYEQYF; v_gene: TRBV4-1; abundance: once; j_gene: TRBJ2-7
CDR3aa: CASSPTGRGNTGELFF; v_gene: TRBV11-2; abundance: NA; j_gene: TRBJ2-2
CDR3aa: CASSPKGRGSYNEQFF; v_gene: TRBV6-6; abundance: NA; j_gene: TRBJ2-1
CDR3aa: CASSVVGTSGRASYEQYF; v_gene: TRBV6-1; abundance: NA; j_gene: TRBJ2-7
CDR3aa: CASSLGWGQGSNEQYF; v_gene: TRBV7-2; abundance: NA; j_gene: TRBJ2-7
CDR3aa: CASSQASGSRTDTQYF; v_gene: TRBV4-3; abundance: NA; j_gene: TRBJ2-3
CDR3aa: CASSRSGTNPYNEQFF; v_gene: TRBV18; abundance: NA; j_gene: TRBJ2-1
CDR3aa: CATSDLPVATNEKLFF; v_gene: TRBV24-1; abundance: NA; j_gene: TRBJ1-4
CDR3aa: CATSRVGGTEAFKLFF; v_gene: TRBV15; abundance: NA; j_gene: TRBJ1-4
CDR3aa: CASSLVGINYGYTF; v_gene: TRBV11-2; abundance: NA; j_gene: TRBJ1-2
CDR3aa: CASSVLSGRARGEQFF; v_gene: TRBV9; abundance: NA; j_gene: TRBJ2-1
CDR3aa: CASSRGGPNQETQYF; v_gene: TRBV18; abundance: NA; j_gene: TRBJ2-5
CDR3aa: CSASTGPYSNQPQHF; v_gene: TRBV20-1; abundance: NA; j_gene: TRBJ1-5
CDR3aa: CASSPDVGTAINSNQPQHF; v_gene: TRBV21-1; abundance: NA; j_gene: TRBJ1-5
CDR3aa: CASSLRPDSDGYTF; v_gene: TRBV7-8; abundance: once; j_gene: TRBJ1-2
CDR3aa: CASSLAGPNTEAFF; v_gene: TRBV11-1; abundance: NA; j_gene: TRBJ1-1
CDR3aa: CASSAGDREDTQYF; v_gene: TRBV5-4; abundance: NA; j_gene: TRBJ2-3
CDR3aa: CASTLAGQRTTTEAFF; v_gene: TRBV6-6; abundance: NA; j_gene: TRBJ1-1
CDR3aa: CASSGSGLAVGEQFF; v_gene: TRBV7-8; abundance: once; j_gene: TRBJ2-1
CDR3aa: CASSYASGIYNEQFF; v_gene: TRBV25-1; abundance: NA; j_gene: TRBJ2-1
CDR3aa: CASSRSGGRYGYTF; v_gene: TRBV6-6; abundance: NA; j_gene: TRBJ1-2
CDR3aa: CASSYSLLAGVGNEQFF; v_gene: TRBV6-2/TRBV6-3; abundance: NA; j_gene: TRBJ2-1
CDR3aa: CASSPTGFGQPQHF; v_gene: TRBV11-3; abundance: NA; j_gene: TRBJ1-5
CDR3aa: CASSYSMTGTEAFF; v_gene: TRBV6-5; abundance: NA; j_gene: TRBJ1-1
CDR3aa: CASRQGAVGNQPQHF; v_gene: TRBV10-2; abundance: NA; j_gene: TRBJ1-5
CDR3aa: CASSLGTSGAGGGQFF; v_gene: TRBV7-2; abundance: once; j_gene: TRBJ2-1
CDR3aa: CSVEPSYGYTF; v_gene: TRBV29-1; abundance: once; j_gene: TRBJ1-2
CDR3aa: CASSRGGKGTEAFF; v_gene: TRBV19; abundance: NA; j_gene: TRBJ1-1
CDR3aa: CASSLGLRTEEETQYF; v_gene: TRBV11-3; abundance: NA; j_gene: TRBJ2-5
CDR3aa: CASSSAGRNYGYTF; v_gene: TRBV27; abundance: NA; j_gene: TRBJ1-2
CDR3aa: CASSPTGESYEQYF; v_gene: TRBV9; abundance: NA; j_gene: TRBJ2-7
CDR3aa: CASISRPPYSSTDTQYF; v_gene: TRBV23-1; abundance: NA; j_gene: TRBJ2-3